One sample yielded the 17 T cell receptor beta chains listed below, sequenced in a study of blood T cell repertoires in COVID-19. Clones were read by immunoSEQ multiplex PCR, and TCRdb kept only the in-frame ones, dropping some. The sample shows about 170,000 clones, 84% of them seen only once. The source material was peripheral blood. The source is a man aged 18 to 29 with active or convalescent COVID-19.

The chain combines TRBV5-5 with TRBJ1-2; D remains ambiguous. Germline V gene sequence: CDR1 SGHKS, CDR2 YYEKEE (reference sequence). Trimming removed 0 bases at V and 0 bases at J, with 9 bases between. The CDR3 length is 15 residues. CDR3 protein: CASSLAPDSNYGYTF. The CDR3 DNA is TGTGCCAGCAGCTTGGCCCCCGACTCTAACTATGGCTACACCTTC.

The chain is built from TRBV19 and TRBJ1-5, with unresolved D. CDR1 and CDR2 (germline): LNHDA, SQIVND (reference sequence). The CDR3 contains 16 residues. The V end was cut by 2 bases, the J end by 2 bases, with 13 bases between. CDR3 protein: CASSILAEGGNQPQHF. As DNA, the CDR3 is TGTGCCAGTAGTATATTGGCGGAGGGCGGCAATCAGCCCCAGCATTTT.

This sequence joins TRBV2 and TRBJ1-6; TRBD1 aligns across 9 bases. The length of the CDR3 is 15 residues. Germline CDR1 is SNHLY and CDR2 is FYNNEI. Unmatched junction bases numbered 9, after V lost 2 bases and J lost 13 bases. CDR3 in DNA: TGTGCCAGCAGTGAATGGGGACAGGGCCGCATGCCCCTCCACTTT. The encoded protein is CASSEWGQGRMPLHF.

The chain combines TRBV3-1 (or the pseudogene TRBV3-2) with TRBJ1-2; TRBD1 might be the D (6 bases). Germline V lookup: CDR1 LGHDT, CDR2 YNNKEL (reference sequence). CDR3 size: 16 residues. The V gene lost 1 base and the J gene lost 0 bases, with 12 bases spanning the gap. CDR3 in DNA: TGTGCCAGCAGCCAAGCAGCAGGGGTCACTAACTATGGCTACACCTTC. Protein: CASSQAAGVTNYGYTF.

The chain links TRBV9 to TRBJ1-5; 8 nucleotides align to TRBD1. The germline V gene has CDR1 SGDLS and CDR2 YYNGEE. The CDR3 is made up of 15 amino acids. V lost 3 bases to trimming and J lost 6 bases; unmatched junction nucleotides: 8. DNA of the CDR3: TGTGCCAGCAGCGCCGGACAGGGTCAAGGTCAGCCCCAGCATTTT. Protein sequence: CASSAGQGQGQPQHF.

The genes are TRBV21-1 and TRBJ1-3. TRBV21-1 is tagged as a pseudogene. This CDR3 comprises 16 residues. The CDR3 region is CASSKVEGRSGNTIYF. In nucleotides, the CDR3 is TGTGCCAGCAGCAAAGTGGAGGGAAGATCTGGAAACACCATATATTTT.

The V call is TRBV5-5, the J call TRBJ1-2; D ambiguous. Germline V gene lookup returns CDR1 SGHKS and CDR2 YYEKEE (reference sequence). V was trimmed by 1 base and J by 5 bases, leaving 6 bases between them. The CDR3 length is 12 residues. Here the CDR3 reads CASSLSEYGYTF. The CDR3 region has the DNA TGTGCCAGCAGCTTGTCGGAGTATGGCTACACCTTC.

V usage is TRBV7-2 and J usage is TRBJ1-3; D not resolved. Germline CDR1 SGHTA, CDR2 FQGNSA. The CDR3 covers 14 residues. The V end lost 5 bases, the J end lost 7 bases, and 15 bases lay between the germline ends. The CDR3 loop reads CASSPTISGNTIYF. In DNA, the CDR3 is TGTGCCAGCAGCCCCACGATTTCGGGGAACACCATATATTTT.

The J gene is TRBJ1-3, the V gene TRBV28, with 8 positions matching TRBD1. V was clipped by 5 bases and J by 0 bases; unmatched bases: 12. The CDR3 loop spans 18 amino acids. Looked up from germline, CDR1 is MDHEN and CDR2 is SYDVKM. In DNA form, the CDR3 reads TGTGCCAGCAGTCTTGGGGTCCAGGGGGCTCTCTCTGGAAACACCATATATTTT. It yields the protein CASSLGVQGALSGNTIYF.

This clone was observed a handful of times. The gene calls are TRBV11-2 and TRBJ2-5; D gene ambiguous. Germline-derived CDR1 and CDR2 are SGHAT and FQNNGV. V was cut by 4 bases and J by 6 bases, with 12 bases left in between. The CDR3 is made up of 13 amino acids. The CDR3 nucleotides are TGTGCCAGCAGCTCGGAGCCCCTAAAGACCCAGTACTTC. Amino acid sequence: CASSSEPLKTQYF. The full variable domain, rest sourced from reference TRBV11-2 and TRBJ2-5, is EAGVAQSPRYKIIEKRQSVAFWCNPISGHATLYWYQQILGQGPKLLIQFQNNGVVDDSQLPKDRFSAERLKGVDSTLKIQPAKLEDSAVYLCASSSEPLKTQYFGPGTRLLVL.

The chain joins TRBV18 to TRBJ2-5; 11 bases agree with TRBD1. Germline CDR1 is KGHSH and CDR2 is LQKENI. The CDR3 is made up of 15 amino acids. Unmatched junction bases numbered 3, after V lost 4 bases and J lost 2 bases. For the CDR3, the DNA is TGTGCCAGCTCACTTGGGACAGGGGGACAAGAGACCCAGTACTTC. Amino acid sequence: CASSLGTGGQETQYF. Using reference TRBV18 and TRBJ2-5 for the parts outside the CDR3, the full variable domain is NAGVMQNPRHLVRRRGQEARLRCSPMKGHSHVYWYRQLPEEGLKFMVYLQKENIIDESGMPKERFSAEFPKEGPSILRIQQVVRGDSAAYFCASSLGTGGQETQYFGPGTRLLVL.

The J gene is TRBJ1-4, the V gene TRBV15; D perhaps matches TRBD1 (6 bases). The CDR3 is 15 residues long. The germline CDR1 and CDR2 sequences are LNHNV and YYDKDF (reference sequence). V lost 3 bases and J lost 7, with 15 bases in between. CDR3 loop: CATSRPQGGGEKLFF. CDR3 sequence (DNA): TGTGCCACCAGCAGGCCACAGGGCGGTGGTGAAAAACTGTTTTTT. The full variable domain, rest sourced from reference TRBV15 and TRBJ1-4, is DAMVIQNPRYQVTQFGKPVTLSCSQTLNHNVMYWYQQKSSQAPKLLFHYYDKDFNNEADTPDNFQSRRPNTSFCFLDIRSPGLGDTAMYLCATSRPQGGGEKLFFGSGTQLSVL.

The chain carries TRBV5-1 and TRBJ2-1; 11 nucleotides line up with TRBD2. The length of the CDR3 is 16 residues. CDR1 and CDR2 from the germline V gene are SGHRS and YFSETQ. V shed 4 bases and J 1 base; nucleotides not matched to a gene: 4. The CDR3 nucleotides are TGCGCCAGCAGCGGTAGCGGGAGGGGGTCCTACAATGAGCAGTTCTTC. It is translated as CASSGSGRGSYNEQFF.

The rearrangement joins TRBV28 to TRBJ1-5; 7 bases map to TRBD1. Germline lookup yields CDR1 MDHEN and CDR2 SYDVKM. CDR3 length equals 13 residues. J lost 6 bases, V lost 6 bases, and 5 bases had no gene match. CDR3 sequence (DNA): TGTGCCAGCAGGAGAACAGGGGTTCAGCCCCAGCATTTT. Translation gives CASRRTGVQPQHF.

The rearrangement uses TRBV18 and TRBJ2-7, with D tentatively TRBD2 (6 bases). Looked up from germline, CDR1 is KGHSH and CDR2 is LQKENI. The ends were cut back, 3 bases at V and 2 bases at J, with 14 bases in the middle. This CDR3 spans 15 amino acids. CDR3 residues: CASSPGLVAAYEQYF. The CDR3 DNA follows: TGTGCCAGCTCACCCGGCTTGGTAGCGGCCTACGAGCAGTACTTC.

The CDR3, as DNA: TGTGCCAGCAGCCAAGATGTGGGGGCGTTATTTGGAAACACCATATATTTT. Amino acid sequence: CASSQDVGALFGNTIYF. The V and J genes are TRBV4-2 and TRBJ1-3, with D tentatively TRBD1 (6 bases). Trimming stripped 0 bases from V and 3 bases from J, with 15 bases between. This CDR3 spans 17 amino acids. Germline CDR1 LGHNA, CDR2 YNFKEQ.

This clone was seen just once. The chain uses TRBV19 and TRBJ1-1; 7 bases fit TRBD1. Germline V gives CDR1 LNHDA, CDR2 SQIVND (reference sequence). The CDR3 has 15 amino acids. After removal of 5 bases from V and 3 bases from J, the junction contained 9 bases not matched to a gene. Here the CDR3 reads CASSRPGGPDTEAFF. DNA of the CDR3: TGTGCCAGTAGTCGGCCAGGGGGGCCCGACACTGAAGCTTTCTTT.